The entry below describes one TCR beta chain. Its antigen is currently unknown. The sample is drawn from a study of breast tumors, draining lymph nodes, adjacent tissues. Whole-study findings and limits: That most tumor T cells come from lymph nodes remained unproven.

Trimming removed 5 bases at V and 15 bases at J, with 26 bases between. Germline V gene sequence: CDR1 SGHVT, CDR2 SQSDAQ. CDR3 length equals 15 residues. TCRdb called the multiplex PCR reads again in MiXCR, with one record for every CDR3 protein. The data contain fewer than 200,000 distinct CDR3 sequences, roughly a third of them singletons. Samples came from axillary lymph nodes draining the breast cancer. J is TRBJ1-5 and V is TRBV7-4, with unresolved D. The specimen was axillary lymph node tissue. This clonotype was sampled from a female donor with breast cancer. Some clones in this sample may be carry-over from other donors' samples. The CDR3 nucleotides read TGTGCCAGCAGCCTGACAAAACCGGGGAGCTGTTTTTGGCATTTT. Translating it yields CASSLTKPGSCFWHF.